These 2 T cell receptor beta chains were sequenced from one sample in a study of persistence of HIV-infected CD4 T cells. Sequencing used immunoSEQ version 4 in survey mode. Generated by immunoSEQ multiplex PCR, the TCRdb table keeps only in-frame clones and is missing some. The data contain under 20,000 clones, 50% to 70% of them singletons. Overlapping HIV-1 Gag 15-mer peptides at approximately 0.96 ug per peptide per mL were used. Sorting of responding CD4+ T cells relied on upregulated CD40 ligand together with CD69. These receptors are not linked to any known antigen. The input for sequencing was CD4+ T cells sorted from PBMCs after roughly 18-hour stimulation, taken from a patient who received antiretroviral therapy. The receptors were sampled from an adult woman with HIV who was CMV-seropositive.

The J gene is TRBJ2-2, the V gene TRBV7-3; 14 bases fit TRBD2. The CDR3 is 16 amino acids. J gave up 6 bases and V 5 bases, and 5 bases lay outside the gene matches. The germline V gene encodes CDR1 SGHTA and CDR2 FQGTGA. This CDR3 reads CASSKGLAGAAGELFF. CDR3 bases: TGTGCCAGCAGCAAGGGACTAGCGGGGGCCGCCGGGGAGCTGTTTTTT.

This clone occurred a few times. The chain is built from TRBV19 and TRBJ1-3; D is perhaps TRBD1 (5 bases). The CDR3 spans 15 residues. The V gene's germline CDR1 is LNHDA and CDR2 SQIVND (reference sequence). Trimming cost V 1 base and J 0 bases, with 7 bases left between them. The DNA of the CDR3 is TGTGCCAGTAGTATAGCGGGGCTCTCTGGAAACACCATATATTTT. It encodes CASSIAGLSGNTIYF.